This T cell receptor (beta chain) was observed in a study of cytomegalovirus exposure and HLA in healthy donors. Germline loops: CDR1 SGHNT, CDR2 YYREEE (reference sequence). The junction had 5 bases not matched to a gene; V was cut back by 2 bases and J by 5 bases. CDR3 length: 14 amino acids. Each of the donors was a healthy bone marrow donor. PCR was performed using 60 Vbeta and 13 Jbeta primers. The assay was immunoSEQ multiplex PCR, and TCRdb's table has in-frame clones only and misses some. The profile shows 80,000 to 100,000 clones, approximately 69% of them singletons. This sequence originates from a young man in good health and CMV-seropositive. The rearrangement uses TRBV5-4 and TRBJ1-1, with TRBD1 matching 8 bases. The sequenced material came from PBMCs. The DNA for the CDR3 is TGTGCCAGCAGCTTCGACAGGGGATGGACTGAAGCTTTCTTT. Translation: CASSFDRGWTEAFF. Full variable domain (missing parts from reference TRBV5-4 and TRBJ1-1): ETGVTQSPTHLIKTRGQQVTLRCSSQSGHNTVSWYQQALGQGPQFIFQYYREEENGRGNFPPRFSGLQFPNYSSELNVNALELDDSALYLCASSFDRGWTEAFFGQGTRLTVV.